The next 4 T cell receptor beta chains were all read from a single sample in a study of blood T cell repertoires in COVID-19 (dated by TCRdb to 2019 to 2021). Libraries came from the immunoSEQ multiplex PCR assay. The table was pulled from immuneACCESS by TCRdb, which kept in-frame rearrangements only. Such tables lose some clones; where checked, under half of the loss comes from unresolved V genes, and the rest has no known cause. Across this sample there are over 200,000 clones, with nearly 90% seen only once. The ten largest clones represent roughly 10% of the sample. The sample consisted of PBMCs or T cells enriched from blood (not recorded which). These receptors were collected from a man aged 25 to 40 who had recovered from COVID-19.

The chain carries TRBV5-3 and TRBJ1-5; D is unclear. TRBV5-3 is noted as an ORF with a role that remains uncertain. With 1 base removed from V and 4 bases from J, the gap between germline ends came to 9 bases. The CDR3 has 14 amino acids. The CDR3 here is CARSLKQPNQPQHF. In DNA form, the CDR3 reads TGTGCCAGAAGCTTGAAACAGCCGAATCAGCCCCAGCATTTT.

V gene TRBV4-3 combines with J gene TRBJ1-3, with 9 nucleotides matching TRBD1. CDR1 and CDR2 from the germline V gene are LGHNA and YSLEER. The ends lost 8 bases at V and 3 bases at J; junction bases unmatched: 17. This CDR3 is 18 amino acids long. The CDR3 reads CASVPERDRAYVGNTIYF. The CDR3, as DNA: TGCGCCAGCGTTCCCGAACGGGACAGGGCGTACGTTGGAAACACCATATATTTT.

The gene calls are TRBV5-4 and TRBJ2-5, with D possibly being TRBD2 (5 bases). This CDR3 is built from 15 residues. Germline V gives CDR1 SGHNT, CDR2 YYREEE (reference sequence). V dropped 0 bases and J dropped 5 bases, with 14 bases sitting between them. DNA for the CDR3: TGTGCCAGCAGCTTGGTTGAGGGAGTGGGCGAGACCCAGTACTTC. This sequence encodes CASSLVEGVGETQYF.

The chain couples TRBV4-3 to TRBJ1-1, with D possibly being TRBD1 (5 bases). This CDR3 is built from 16 residues. Trimming pared 4 bases from V and 10 bases from J, leaving 25 bases between. Germline-derived CDR1 and CDR2 are LGHNA and YSLEER. CDR3 DNA sequence: TGCGCCAGCAGCCCAGAGGTAGGGGTCTCTGGGCTCCGAGCTTTCTTT. Translating it yields CASSPEVGVSGLRAFF.